These 2 T cell receptor beta chains originate from one sample sequenced in a study of vaccination effects on CD4 cells after COVID-19 (dated by TCRdb to between 2020 and 2023). In the ViraFEST assay, PBMC were stimulated with viral peptide pools, and antigen-specific CD4+ T cell clonotypes were then identified by expansion using TCR sequencing. After approximately 11 days of culture, CD4+ T cells were isolated with the EasySep CD4+ T cell isolation kit. Convalescent patients had PCR-confirmed SARS-CoV-2 infection between March and December 2020, before Alpha, Beta and Delta variants emerged in the United States. For these TCRs, the target antigens are not known. The library was generated by the immunoSEQ multiplex PCR assay. TCRdb obtained this table from immuneACCESS and retained in-frame rearrangements with V and J assigned. These tables miss some clones; where compared with another copy, unresolved V genes account for less than half of the shortfall, and the remainder is unexplained. The sample table contains around 49,000 clones; only one count was recorded for roughly 70% of them. The ten largest make up roughly 30% of the sample.

The starting material was CD4+ T cells from PBMCs cultured with a peptide pool, obtained before COVID-19 vaccination. The source is a human donor who had a prior SARS-CoV-2 infection.

The J gene is TRBJ2-7, the V gene TRBV5-1; D gene unclear. Per germline, CDR1 SGHRS and CDR2 YFSETQ. CDR3 size: 13 residues. Trimming took off 4 bases at V and 4 bases at J, with 12 bases between the two ends. The CDR3 spells CASSLMDGYEQYF. CDR3 bases: TGCGCCAGCAGCCTCATGGATGGTTACGAGCAGTACTTC.

V gene TRBV6-5 combines with J gene TRBJ2-3; D is undetermined. The CDR3 is 14 amino acids. The germline gives CDR1 MNHEY, CDR2 SVGAGI. Trimming shortened V by 7 bases and J by 6 bases, and 17 bases separated the two germline ends. This CDR3 is CASTMGPFTDTQYF. DNA of the CDR3: TGTGCCAGCACCATGGGCCCCTTCACCGATACGCAGTATTTT.